This T cell receptor (beta chain) derives from a study of monozygotic twins with inflammatory bowel disease. Study-level points and caveats: Patient-specific immunosuppressive treatments may have made repertoires more variable.

Molecular identifiers with 6-nucleotide sample barcodes were added during cDNA synthesis via template switching. Each of TCRalpha and TCRbeta cDNA went through two nested PCRs, lasting approximately 16 and 10 cycles. From the 5' RACE reads, TCRdb lists one entry per CDR3 protein and no DNA. This table holds around 450,000 distinct CDR3 sequences. Comments on this clonotype: Its antigen is unidentified.

This CDR3 region has 15 residues. CDR1 and CDR2 from the germline V gene are SGHVS and FQNEAQ. The genes are TRBV7-8 and TRBJ1-1. The clonotype originates from a human donor with ulcerative colitis or Crohn's disease, or a healthy co-twin of an affected twin (not recorded which). Sequenced material: blood. CDR3 residues: CASSLRSYGNTEAFF. Full variable domain (rest looked up from reference TRBV7-8 and TRBJ1-1): GAGVSQSPRYKVAKRGQDVALRCDPISGHVSLFWYQQALGQGPEFLTYFQNEAQLDKSGLPSDRFFAERPEGSVSTLKIQRTQQEDSAVYLCASSLRSYGNTEAFFGQGTRLTVV.